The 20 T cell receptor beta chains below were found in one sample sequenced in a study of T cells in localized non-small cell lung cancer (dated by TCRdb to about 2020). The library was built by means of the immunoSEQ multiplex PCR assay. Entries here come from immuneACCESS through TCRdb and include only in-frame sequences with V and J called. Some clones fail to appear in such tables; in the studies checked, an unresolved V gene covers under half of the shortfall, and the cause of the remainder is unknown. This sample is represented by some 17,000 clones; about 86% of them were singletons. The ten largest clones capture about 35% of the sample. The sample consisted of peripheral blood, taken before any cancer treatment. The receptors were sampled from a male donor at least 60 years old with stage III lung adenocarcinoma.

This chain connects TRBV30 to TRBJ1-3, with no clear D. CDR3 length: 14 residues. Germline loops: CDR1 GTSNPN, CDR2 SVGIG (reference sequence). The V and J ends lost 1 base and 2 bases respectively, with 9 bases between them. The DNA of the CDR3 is TGTGCCTGGAGTGAGAAGTACACTGGAAACACCATATATTTT. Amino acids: CAWSEKYTGNTIYF.

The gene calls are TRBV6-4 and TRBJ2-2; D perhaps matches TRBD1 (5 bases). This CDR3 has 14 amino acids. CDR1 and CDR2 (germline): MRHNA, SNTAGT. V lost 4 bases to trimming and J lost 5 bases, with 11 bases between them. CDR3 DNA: TGTGCCAGCAGTGCCGTTCAGGGAACCGGGGAGCTGTTTTTT. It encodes CASSAVQGTGELFF.

The CDR3 sequence is CASSLGAANYGYTF. Written as DNA, the CDR3 is TGCGCCAGCAGCTTGGGCGCCGCTAACTATGGCTACACCTTC. This chain links TRBV5-1 with TRBJ1-2; D call uncertain. The V gene lost 0 bases and the J gene lost 0 bases, with 6 bases spanning the gap. CDR3 length: 14 amino acids. Germline V gene sequence: CDR1 SGHRS, CDR2 YFSETQ.

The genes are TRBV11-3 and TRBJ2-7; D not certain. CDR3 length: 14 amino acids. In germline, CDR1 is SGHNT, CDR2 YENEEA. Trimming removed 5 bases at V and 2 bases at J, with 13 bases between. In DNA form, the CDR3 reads TGTGCCAGCAGCCCCTATAGCAGGCCCTACGAGCAGTACTTC. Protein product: CASSPYSRPYEQYF.

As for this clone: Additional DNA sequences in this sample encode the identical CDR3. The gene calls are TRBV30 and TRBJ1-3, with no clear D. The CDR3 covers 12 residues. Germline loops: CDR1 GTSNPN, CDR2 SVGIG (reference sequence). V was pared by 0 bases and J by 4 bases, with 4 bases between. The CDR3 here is CAWSVSGNTIYF. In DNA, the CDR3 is TGTGCCTGGAGTGTGTCAGGAAACACCATATATTTT.

CDR3 in amino acids: CASSQFSGGLETQYF. The CDR3 nucleotides are TGTGCCAGCAGCCAATTTAGCGGGGGGCTGGAGACCCAGTACTTC. The V and J genes are TRBV7-2 and TRBJ2-5, with TRBD2 identical over 10 bases. Trimming cost V 5 bases and J 5 bases; bases outside gene matches: 8. The CDR3 is made up of 15 amino acids. Germline V gene lookup returns CDR1 SGHTA and CDR2 FQGNSA. Filled out from reference TRBV7-2 and TRBJ2-5, the complete variable domain reads GAGVSQSPSNKVTEKGKDVELRCDPISGHTALYWYRQSLGQGLEFLIYFQGNSAPDKSGLPSDRFSAERTGGSVSTLTIQRTQQEDSAVYLCASSQFSGGLETQYFGPGTRLLVL.

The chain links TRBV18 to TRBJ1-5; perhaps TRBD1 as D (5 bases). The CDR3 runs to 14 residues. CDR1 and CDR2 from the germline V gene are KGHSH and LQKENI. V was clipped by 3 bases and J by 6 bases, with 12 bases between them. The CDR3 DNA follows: TGTGCCAGCTCACCGGGGGTTTTGGGTCAGCCCCAGCATTTT. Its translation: CASSPGVLGQPQHF.

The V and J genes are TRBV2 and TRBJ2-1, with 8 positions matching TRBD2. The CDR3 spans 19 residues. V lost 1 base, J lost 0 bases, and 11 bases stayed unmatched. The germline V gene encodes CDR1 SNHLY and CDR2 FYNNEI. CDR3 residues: CASSEGVEKRGSSYNEQFF. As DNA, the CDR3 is TGTGCCAGCAGTGAAGGGGTGGAGAAGCGGGGGAGCTCCTACAATGAGCAGTTCTTC.

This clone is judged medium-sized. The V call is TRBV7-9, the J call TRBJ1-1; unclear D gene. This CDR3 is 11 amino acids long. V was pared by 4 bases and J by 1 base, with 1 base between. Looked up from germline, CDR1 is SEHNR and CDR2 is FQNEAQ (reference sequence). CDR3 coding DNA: TGTGCCAGCAGCTGGAACACTGAAGCTTTCTTT. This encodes CASSWNTEAFF.

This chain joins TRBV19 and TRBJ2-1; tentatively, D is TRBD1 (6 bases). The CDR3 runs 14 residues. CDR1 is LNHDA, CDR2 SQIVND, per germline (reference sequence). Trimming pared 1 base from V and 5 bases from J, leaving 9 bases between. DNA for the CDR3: TGTGCCAGTAGTATAGGGGGGCGGAACAATGAGCAGTTCTTC. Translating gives CASSIGGRNNEQFF. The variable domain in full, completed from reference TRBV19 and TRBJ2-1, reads DGGITQSPKYLFRKEGQNVTLSCEQNLNHDAMYWYRQDPGQGLRLIYYSQIVNDFQKGDIAEGYSVSREKKESFPLTVTSAQKNPTAFYLCASSIGGRNNEQFFGPGTRLTVL.

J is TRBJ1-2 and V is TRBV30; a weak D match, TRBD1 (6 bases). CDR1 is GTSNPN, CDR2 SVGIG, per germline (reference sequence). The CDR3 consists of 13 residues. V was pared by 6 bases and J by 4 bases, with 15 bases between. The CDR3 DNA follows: TGTGCCTGCTCGGGACATGGCGGCTATGGCTACACCTTC. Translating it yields CACSGHGGYGYTF. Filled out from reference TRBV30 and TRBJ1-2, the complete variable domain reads SQTIHQWPATLVQPVGSPLSLECTVEGTSNPNLYWYRQAAGRGLQLLFYSVGIGQISSEVPQNLSASRPQDRQFILSSKKLLLSDSGFYLCACSGHGGYGYTFGSGTRLTVV.

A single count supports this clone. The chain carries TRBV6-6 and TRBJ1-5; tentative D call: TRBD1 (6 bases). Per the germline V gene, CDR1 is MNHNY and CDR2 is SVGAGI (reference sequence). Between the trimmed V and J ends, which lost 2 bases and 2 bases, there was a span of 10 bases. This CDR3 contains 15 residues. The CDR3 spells CASSYPGGGNQPQHF. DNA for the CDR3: TGTGCCAGCAGTTACCCGGGGGGCGGCAATCAGCCCCAGCATTTT.

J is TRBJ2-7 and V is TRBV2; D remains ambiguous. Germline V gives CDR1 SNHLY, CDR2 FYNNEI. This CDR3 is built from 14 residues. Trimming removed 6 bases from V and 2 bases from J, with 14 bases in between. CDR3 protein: CASSGRPNTYEQYF. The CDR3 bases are TGTGCCAGCAGCGGTCGACCCAATACCTACGAGCAGTACTTC.

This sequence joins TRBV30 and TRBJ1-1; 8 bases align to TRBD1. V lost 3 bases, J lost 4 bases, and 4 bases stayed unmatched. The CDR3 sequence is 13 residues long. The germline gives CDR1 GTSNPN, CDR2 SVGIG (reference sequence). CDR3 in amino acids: CAWRATGATEAFF. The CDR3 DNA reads TGTGCCTGGAGGGCGACAGGGGCCACTGAAGCTTTCTTT.

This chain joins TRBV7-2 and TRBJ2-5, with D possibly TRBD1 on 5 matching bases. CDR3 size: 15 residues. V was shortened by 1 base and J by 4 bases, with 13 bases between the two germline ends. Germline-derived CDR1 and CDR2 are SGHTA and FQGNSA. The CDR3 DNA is TGTGCCAGCAGCTTAGGGAACAGGATAGCAGAGACCCAGTACTTC. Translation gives CASSLGNRIAETQYF. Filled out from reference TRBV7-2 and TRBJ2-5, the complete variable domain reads GAGVSQSPSNKVTEKGKDVELRCDPISGHTALYWYRQSLGQGLEFLIYFQGNSAPDKSGLPSDRFSAERTGGSVSTLTIQRTQQEDSAVYLCASSLGNRIAETQYFGPGTRLLVL.

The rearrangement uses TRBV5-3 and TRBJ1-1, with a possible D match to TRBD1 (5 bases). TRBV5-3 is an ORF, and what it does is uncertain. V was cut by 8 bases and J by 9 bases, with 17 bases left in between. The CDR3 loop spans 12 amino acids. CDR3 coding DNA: TGTGCCAGCAGCCGAGACAGCGGCCAAGCTTTCTTT. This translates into CASSRDSGQAFF.

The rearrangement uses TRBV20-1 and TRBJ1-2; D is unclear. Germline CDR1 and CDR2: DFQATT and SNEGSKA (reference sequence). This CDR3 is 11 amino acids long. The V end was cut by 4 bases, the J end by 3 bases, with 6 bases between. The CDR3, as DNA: TGCAGTGCTACGGCTGACTATGGCTACACCTTC. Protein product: CSATADYGYTF.

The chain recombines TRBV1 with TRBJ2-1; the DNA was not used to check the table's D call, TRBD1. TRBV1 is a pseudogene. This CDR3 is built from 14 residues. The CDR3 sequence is CTSSQADRDDEQFF. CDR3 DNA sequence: TGCACCAGCAGCCAAGCGGACAGGGATGATGAGCAGTTCTTC.

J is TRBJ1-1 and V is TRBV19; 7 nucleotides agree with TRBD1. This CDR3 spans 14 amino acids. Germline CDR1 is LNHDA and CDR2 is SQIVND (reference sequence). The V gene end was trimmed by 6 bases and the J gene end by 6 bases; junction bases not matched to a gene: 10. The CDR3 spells CASSEKGARAEAFF. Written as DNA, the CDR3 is TGTGCCAGTAGCGAAAAGGGGGCTCGCGCTGAAGCTTTCTTT.

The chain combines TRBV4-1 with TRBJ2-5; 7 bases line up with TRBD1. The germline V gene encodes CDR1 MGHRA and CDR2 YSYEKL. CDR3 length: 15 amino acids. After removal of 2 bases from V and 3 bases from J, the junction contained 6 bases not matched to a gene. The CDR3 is CASSQTRDSKETQYF. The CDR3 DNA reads TGCGCCAGCAGCCAAACCAGGGACAGCAAAGAGACCCAGTACTTC.